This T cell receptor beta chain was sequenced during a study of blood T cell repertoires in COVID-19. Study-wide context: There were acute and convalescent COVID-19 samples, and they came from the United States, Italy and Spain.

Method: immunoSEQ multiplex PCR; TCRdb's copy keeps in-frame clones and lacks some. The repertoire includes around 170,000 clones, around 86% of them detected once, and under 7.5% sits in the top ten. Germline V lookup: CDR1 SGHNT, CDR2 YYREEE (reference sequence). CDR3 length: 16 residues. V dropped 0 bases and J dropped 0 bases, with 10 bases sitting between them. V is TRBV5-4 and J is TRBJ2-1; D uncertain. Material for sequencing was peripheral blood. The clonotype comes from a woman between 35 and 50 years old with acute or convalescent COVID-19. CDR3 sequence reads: CASSLDPISSYNEQFF. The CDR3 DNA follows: TGTGCCAGCAGCTTGGATCCTATTAGCTCCTACAATGAGCAGTTCTTC. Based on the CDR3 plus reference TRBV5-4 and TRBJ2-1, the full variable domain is ETGVTQSPTHLIKTRGQQVTLRCSSQSGHNTVSWYQQALGQGPQFIFQYYREEENGRGNFPPRFSGLQFPNYSSELNVNALELDDSALYLCASSLDPISSYNEQFFGPGTRLTVL.